This T cell receptor (beta chain) derives from a study of T cell responses to AZD1222 COVID-19 vaccine. V dropped 1 base and J dropped 0 bases, with 10 bases sitting between them. This CDR3 has 17 amino acids. Germline V gene sequence: CDR1 MNHNS, CDR2 SASEGT. Sequencing was performed with immunoSEQ multiplex PCR; in TCRdb, only in-frame clones are kept and a portion is missing. In the table there are some 130,000 clones, over 90% of which are singletons. By sample fraction, this clone is medium-sized. Antigen: not known. Study results and limitations: Variant regions that are unmutated are reportedly the target of nearly half of spike-specific TCRs.

This TCR derives from an adult in good health. Sequenced material: peripheral blood, taken on day 0 of AZD1222 vaccination. The chain combines TRBV6-1 with TRBJ2-6; tentatively, D is TRBD1 (6 bases). The CDR3 sequence: CASSEVQGHSGANVLTF. CDR3 in DNA: TGTGCCAGCAGTGAAGTACAGGGCCACTCTGGGGCCAACGTCCTGACTTTC.